This TCR beta chain was recorded in a study of T cell responses to AZD1222 COVID-19 vaccine (dated by TCRdb to 2020 to 2023). For the wider study: AZD1222 recipients whose second dose came at about 4 weeks and those whose second dose came at about 12 weeks were combined into one group, since spike-specific TCR depth and breadth did not differ between the two schedules. TCR sequencing covered fewer than 250 trial participants: approximately 200 given two doses of AZD1222 and 26 given two doses of MenACWY control vaccine. Enrollment into the trials was organized by age into subgroups of 18-55, 56-69 and 70-plus years, and those subgroups contained roughly 160, 29 and 62 TCR-sequenced participants, respectively.

The CDR3 sequence holds 17 residues, the cysteine and phenylalanine included. Only the CDR3 part of the read is kept: 51 bases, read in frame from the first base. CDR1 and CDR2, per the germline V gene, are SGHVS and FQNEAQ. Ends trimmed: V by 1 base, J by 0 bases; bases unmatched to a gene: 6. Worth noting for this clone: The antigen it binds to is not known. Base qualities are not recorded, but no much larger clone differs from it by a single base.

The CDR3 regions of human TCRbeta chains were analyzed by immunosequencing. The source study handled its data this way. Repertoire TCRs were checked for matches against a reference library of SARS-CoV-2-specific TCRs that had been generated using the MIRA antigen-specificity platform. Breadth was defined as the fraction of unique TCRs that were SARS-CoV-2-associated. Depth was defined as the fraction of total T cells that were SARS-CoV-2-associated. Using the MIRA data, each spike-specific TCR was mapped to the spike region that the TCR reacts to and placed in a CD4 or CD8 class. Log10-transformed breadth and depth values were compared by one-way ANOVA with Sidak's multiple comparisons tests. TCRdb stores this immuneACCESS table with in-frame sequences only. Part of the clones is absent; in the studies checked, under half of the shortfall reflects unresolved V genes, and no reason is known for the rest. V and J calls plus clone size are reproduced from that table; the DNA served to infer D and trimming. This sample lists about 120,000 clones; about nine tenths were detected once. The biggest ten clones account for roughly 6.3% of the sample.

General findings and caveats noted by the study authors: Because no samples from the day 14 peak response were available, repertoires could be characterized only after the peak T cell response. Conclusions about previously exposed vaccinees are limited, since just five to seven AZD1222 recipients were seropositive for SARS-CoV-2 at baseline. A significant rise in spike-specific TCR breadth and depth was observed after two AZD1222 doses relative to day 0 and relative to MenACWY recipients. The 56-69-year group was small, and its depth increase did not reach significance, likely because of low power. Epitopes outside the regions mutated in the B.1.351 and B.1.1.7 variants were reportedly recognized by nearly half of the unique spike-specific TCRs. Most participants were white British and females outnumbered males, and the authors suggested that clonal diversity may have been underestimated. Vaccine-associated CD4 TCRs spanned the whole spike protein, with dominant responses in regions 160-218 and 743-854.

Interpreted using the paper, the time point label stands for: baseline before first vaccination. The vaccinee samples were drawn from two UK trials, COV001 and COV002, one of which was a single-blind randomized controlled phase 2/3 trial testing AZD1222 (ChAdOx1 nCoV-19) in healthy adults. For TCRbeta chain sequencing, PBMC samples from trial participants were taken at day 0 and at day 28 after the second dose. The specimen was peripheral blood, collected on day 0 of AZD1222 vaccination. The chain couples TRBV7-8 to TRBJ2-1; 7 central bases correspond to TRBD2. This receptor was obtained from an adult in good health. The CDR3 reads as follows: CASSLGGGSSSYNEQFF. The base sequence is TGTGCCAGCAGCTTAGGGGGGGGTTCAAGCTCCTACAATGAGCAGTTCTTC.